Following are 4 T cell receptor beta chains from one sample sequenced in a study of T cell responses to AZD1222 COVID-19 vaccine. Here immunoSEQ multiplex PCR was the method, and the copy in TCRdb shows in-frame clones only, minus some. The sample includes 100,000 to 150,000 clones, roughly 94% seen only once; the top ten take roughly 6.6%. The material sequenced was peripheral blood, taken on day 0 of AZD1222 vaccination. Receptors were obtained from an adult in good health.

This clone appeared a single time. CDR3 amino acids: CASSLLYGYTF. The CDR3 DNA reads TGTGCCAGCAGCTTGTTATATGGCTACACCTTC. The genes are TRBV5-8 and TRBJ1-2; D unresolved. This CDR3 region has 11 residues. Trimming removed 1 base from V and 5 bases from J, with 3 bases in between. CDR1 SGHTS and CDR2 YDEGEE come from the germline V gene.

The chain links TRBV19 to TRBJ2-3, with 7 nucleotides matching TRBD2. Germline CDR1 is LNHDA and CDR2 is SQIVND (reference sequence). The V gene end was trimmed by 3 bases and the J gene end by 4 bases; junction bases not matched to a gene: 7. CDR3 length: 15 residues. As DNA, the CDR3 is TGTGCCAGTAGTATTTCGCAGGCGGGGGCAGATACGCAGTATTTT. Residues: CASSISQAGADTQYF.

This clone has just one count. J is TRBJ2-5 and V is TRBV3-1 (or the pseudogene TRBV3-2), with 10 nucleotides matching TRBD2. CDR3 size: 17 residues. V lost 3 bases, J lost 4 bases, and 11 bases stayed unmatched. In germline, CDR1 is LGHDT, CDR2 YNNKEL (reference sequence). The CDR3 here is CASSHPEAGGPVETQYF. In DNA form, the CDR3 reads TGTGCCAGCAGCCACCCGGAAGCGGGAGGGCCGGTAGAGACCCAGTACTTC.

V is TRBV2 and J is TRBJ1-2; D might be TRBD1 (6 bases). The V gene's germline CDR1 is SNHLY and CDR2 FYNNEI. The V and J ends lost 9 bases and 0 bases respectively, with 17 bases between them. CDR3 length equals 15 residues. CDR3 in amino acids: CASQGQSTSNYGYTF. In DNA form, the CDR3 reads TGTGCCAGTCAAGGACAGAGCACTTCTAACTATGGCTACACCTTC.